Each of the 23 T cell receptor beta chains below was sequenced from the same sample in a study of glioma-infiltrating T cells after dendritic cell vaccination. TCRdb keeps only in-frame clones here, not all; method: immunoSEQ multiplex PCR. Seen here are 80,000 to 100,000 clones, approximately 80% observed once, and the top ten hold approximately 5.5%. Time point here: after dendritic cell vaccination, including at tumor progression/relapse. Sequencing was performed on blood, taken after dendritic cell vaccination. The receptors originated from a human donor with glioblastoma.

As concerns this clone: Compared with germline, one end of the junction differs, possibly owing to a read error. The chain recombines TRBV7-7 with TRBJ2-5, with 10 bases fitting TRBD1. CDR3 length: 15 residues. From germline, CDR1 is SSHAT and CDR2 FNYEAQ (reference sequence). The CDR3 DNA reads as TGTGCTAGCAGCCTGGGGACAGGGGCGGGAGAGACCCAGTACTTC. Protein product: CASSLGTGAGETQYF.

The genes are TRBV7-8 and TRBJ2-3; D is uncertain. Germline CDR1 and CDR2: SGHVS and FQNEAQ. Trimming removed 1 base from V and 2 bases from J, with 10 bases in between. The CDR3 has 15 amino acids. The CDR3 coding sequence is TGTGCCAGCAGCTTAGGATACTCTATCACAGATACGCAGTATTTT. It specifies CASSLGYSITDTQYF.

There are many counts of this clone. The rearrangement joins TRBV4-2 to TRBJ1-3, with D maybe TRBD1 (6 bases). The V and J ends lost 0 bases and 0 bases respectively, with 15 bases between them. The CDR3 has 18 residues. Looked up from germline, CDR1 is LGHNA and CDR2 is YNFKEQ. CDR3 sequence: CASSQDLQGRSSGNTIYF. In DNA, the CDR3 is TGTGCCAGCAGCCAAGACCTACAGGGTAGGAGCTCTGGAAACACCATATATTTT.

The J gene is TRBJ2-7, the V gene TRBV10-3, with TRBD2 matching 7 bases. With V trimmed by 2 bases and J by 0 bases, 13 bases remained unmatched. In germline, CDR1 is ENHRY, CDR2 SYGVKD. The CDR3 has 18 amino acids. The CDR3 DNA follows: TGTGCCATCAGTGAGGGGGCGGGGAGGGTCGCTAGCTCCTACGAGCAGTACTTC. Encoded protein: CAISEGAGRVASSYEQYF.

DNA for the CDR3: TGTGCCAGCAGCGAACAGGGCGCCGGGGAGCTGTTTTTT. Its protein product is CASSEQGAGELFF. The rearrangement uses TRBV7-2 and TRBJ2-2; D perhaps matches TRBD1 (6 bases). The V gene lost 5 bases and the J gene lost 6 bases, with 10 bases spanning the gap. Germline values: CDR1 SGHTA, CDR2 FQGNSA. The CDR3 length is 13 residues. Full variable domain (outside the CDR3, taken from reference TRBV7-2 and TRBJ2-2): GAGVSQSPSNKVTEKGKDVELRCDPISGHTALYWYRQSLGQGLEFLIYFQGNSAPDKSGLPSDRFSAERTGGSVSTLTIQRTQQEDSAVYLCASSEQGAGELFFGEGSRLTVL.

This CDR3 is CASTMTSGAFTDTQYF. In DNA, the CDR3 is TGTGCCAGCACTATGACTAGCGGGGCATTCACAGATACGCAGTATTTT. V is TRBV2 and J is TRBJ2-3, with 11 positions matching TRBD2. The ends lost 7 bases at V and 2 bases at J; junction bases unmatched: 8. Germline CDR1 reads SNHLY; CDR2 reads FYNNEI. The CDR3 has 16 residues. Variable domain in full (rest from reference TRBV2 and TRBJ2-3): EPEVTQTPSHQVTQMGQEVILRCVPISNHLYFYWYRQILGQKVEFLVSFYNNEISEKSEIFDDQFSVERPDGSNFTLKIRSTKLEDSAMYFCASTMTSGAFTDTQYFGPGTRLTVL.

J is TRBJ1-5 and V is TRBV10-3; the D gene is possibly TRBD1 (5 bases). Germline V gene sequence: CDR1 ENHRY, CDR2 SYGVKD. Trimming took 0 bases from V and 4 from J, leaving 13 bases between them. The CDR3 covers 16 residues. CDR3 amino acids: CAISESYGRGNQPQHF. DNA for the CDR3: TGTGCCATCAGTGAGTCTTACGGGAGGGGAAATCAGCCCCAGCATTTT.

The CDR3 spells CASSLDRGQSTNEKLFF. The CDR3 DNA sequence: TGTGCCAGCAGCTTGGACAGGGGGCAGTCAACTAATGAAAAACTGTTTTTT. The chain carries TRBV5-6 and TRBJ1-4; 9 bases agree with TRBD1. CDR1 is SGHDT and CDR2 is YYEEEE in the germline V gene. Trimming took 0 bases from V and 0 from J; bases not matched to a gene: 3. The CDR3 loop spans 17 amino acids.

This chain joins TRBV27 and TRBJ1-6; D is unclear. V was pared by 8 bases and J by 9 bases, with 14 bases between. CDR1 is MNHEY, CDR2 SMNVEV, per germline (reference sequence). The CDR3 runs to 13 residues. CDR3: CASWKSRISPLHF. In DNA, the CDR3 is TGTGCCAGCTGGAAGTCGAGGATTTCACCCCTCCACTTT.

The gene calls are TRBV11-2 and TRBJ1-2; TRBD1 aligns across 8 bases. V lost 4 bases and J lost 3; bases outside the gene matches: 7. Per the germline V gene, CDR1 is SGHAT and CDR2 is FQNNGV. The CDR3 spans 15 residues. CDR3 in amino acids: CASSSDGTGDYGYTF. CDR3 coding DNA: TGTGCCAGCAGCTCTGACGGGACAGGTGACTATGGCTACACCTTC.

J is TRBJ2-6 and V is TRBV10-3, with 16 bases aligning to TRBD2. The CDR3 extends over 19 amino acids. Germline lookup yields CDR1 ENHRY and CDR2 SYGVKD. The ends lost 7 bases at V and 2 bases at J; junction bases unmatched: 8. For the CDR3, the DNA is TGTGCCATCATGGCGTGGGGACTAGCGGGAGGGCCTGGGGCCAACGTCCTGACTTTC. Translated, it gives CAIMAWGLAGGPGANVLTF.

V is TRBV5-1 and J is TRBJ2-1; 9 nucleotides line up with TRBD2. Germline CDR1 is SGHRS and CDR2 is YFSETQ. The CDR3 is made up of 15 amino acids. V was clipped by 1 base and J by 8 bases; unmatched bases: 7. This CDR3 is CASSLRIAGVHEQFF. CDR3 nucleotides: TGCGCCAGCAGCTTGCGAATAGCGGGAGTCCATGAGCAGTTCTTC.

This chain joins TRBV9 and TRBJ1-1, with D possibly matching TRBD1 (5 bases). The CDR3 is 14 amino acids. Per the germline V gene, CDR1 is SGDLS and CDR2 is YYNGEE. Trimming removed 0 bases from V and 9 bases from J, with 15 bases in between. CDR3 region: CASSVEDTARKAFF. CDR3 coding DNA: TGTGCCAGCAGCGTAGAGGACACCGCCCGAAAAGCTTTCTTT. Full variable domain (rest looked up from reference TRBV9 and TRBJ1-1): DSGVTQTPKHLITATGQRVTLRCSPRSGDLSVYWYQQSLDQGLQFLIQYYNGEERAKGNILERFSAQQFPDLHSELNLSSLELGDSALYFCASSVEDTARKAFFGQGTRLTVV.

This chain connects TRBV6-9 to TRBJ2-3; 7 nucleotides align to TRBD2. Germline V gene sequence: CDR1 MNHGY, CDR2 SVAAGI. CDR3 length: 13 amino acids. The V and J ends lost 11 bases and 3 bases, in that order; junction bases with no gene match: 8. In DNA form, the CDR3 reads TGTGCCGGACGTGGACTAGATACAGATACGCAGTATTTT. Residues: CAGRGLDTDTQYF.

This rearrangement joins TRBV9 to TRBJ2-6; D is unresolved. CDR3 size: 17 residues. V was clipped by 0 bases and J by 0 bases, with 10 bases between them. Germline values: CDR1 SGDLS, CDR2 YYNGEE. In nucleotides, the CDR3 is TGTGCCAGCAGCGTAGATTCGGGTTCCTCTGGGGCCAACGTCCTGACTTTC. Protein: CASSVDSGSSGANVLTF.

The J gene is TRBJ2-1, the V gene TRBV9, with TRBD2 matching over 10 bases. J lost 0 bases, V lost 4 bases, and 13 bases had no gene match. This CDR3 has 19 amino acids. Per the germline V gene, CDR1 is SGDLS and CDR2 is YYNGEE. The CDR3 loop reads CASSPRTSGFLSSYNEQFF. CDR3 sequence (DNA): TGTGCCAGCAGCCCTCGGACTAGCGGATTTTTAAGCTCCTACAATGAGCAGTTCTTC.

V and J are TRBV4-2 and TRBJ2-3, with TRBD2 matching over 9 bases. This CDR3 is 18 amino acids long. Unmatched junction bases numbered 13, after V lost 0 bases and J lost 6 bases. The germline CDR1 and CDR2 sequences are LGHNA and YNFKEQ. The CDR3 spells CASSQDLLGRGGLDTQYF. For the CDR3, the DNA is TGTGCCAGCAGCCAAGACCTTTTAGGGCGGGGGGGTCTGGATACGCAGTATTTT.

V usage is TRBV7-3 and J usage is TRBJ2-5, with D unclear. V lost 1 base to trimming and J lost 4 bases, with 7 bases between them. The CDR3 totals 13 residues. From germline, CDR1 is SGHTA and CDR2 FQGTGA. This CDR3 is CASSLRARETQYF. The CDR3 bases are TGTGCCAGCAGCTTAAGGGCCAGAGAGACCCAGTACTTC.

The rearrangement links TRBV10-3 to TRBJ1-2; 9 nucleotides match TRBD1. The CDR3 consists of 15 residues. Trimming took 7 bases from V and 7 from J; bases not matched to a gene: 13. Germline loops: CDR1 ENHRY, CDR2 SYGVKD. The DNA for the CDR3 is TGTGCCATCACCATCGGGACAGGGCGCACCTCTGGCTACACCTTC. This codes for CAITIGTGRTSGYTF.

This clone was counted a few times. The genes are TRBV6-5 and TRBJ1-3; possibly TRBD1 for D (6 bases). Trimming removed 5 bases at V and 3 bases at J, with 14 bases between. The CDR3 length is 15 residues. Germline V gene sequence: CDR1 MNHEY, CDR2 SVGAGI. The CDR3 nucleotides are TGTGCCAGCAGTACGGGACACCGATTTGGAAACACCATATATTTT. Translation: CASSTGHRFGNTIYF.

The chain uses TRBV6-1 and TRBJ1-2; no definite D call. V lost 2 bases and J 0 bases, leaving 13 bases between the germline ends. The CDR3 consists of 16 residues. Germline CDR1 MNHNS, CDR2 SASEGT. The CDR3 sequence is CASSETRRATNYGYTF. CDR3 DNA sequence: TGTGCCAGCAGTGAAACGAGGAGGGCCACTAACTATGGCTACACCTTC.

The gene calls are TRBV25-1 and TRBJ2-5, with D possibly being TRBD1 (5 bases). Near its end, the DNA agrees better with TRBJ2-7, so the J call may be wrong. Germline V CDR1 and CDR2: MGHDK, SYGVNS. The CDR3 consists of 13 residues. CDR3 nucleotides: TGTGCCAGCAGTGACACAGGAACCTACGAGCAGTACTTC. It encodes CASSDTGTYEQYF.

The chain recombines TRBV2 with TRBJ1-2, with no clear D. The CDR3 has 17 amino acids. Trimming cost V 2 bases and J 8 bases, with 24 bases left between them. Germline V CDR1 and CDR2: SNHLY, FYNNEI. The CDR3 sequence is CASSELPTFGQVGGYTF. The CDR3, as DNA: TGTGCCAGCAGTGAACTCCCCACGTTTGGGCAAGTTGGGGGCTACACCTTC.